This TCR beta chain was found in a study of blood T cell repertoires in COVID-19 (dated by TCRdb to 2020 to 2022). Describing the broader study: The collaborator samples originated in the United States, Italy and Spain and spanned the acute and convalescent phases of COVID-19. Where available, HLA class I and class II types were taken from metadata supplied by the sample provider and were not determined by assay-based typing. The repertoires were made available in a free public database intended to serve as a resource for research on the immune response to SARS-CoV-2. Samples were obtained from the ongoing ImmuneRACE study (first 160 participants) and from approximately 1,200 subjects provided by 6 global collaborators. The material from the prospective study consisted of cDNA or gDNA derived from T cells, B-cell-depleted T cells, or PBMCs. Sample metadata almost always included a de-identified subject ID, COVID-19 status, age in years and sex. The dataset comprised deeply sampled blood TCRbeta repertoires from subjects exposed to, actively infected with, or recovered from COVID-19.

Concerning this clone itself: The clone's antigen remains unknown. Base qualities are not provided; no much larger clone lies one nucleotide away.

The paper's findings and limits, for the study overall: Clinical and demographic metadata were provided uncurated, with the amount varying by source and participant.

TCRbeta CDR3 regions were amplified from genomic DNA using the immunoSEQ Assay, a bias-controlled multiplex PCR. The authors' analysis ran thus. Within the assay, amplification of reference gene primers was used to estimate how many nucleated cells each sample contained. To quantify the absolute abundance of each unique TCRbeta CDR3 rearrangement, sequence reads were collapsed and filtered. Productive Simpson clonality was computed per sample as the square root of Simpson's diversity index over productive rearrangements. TCRdb stores this immuneACCESS table with in-frame sequences only. Part of the clones is absent; in the studies checked, under half of the shortfall reflects unresolved V genes, and no reason is known for the rest. The DNA was the basis for D and trimming; V, J and clone size are from that table. The sample has about 440,000 clones on record, about 92% of them singletons. 0.6% of the sample is taken by the ten largest.

Via the germline V gene, CDR1 is SGHVS and CDR2 FNYEAQ. Counted from cysteine to phenylalanine, this CDR3 has 19 amino acids. Here the CDR3 DNA is all that survives: 57 bases in frame from base 1. Trimming takes 4 bases off V and 4 bases off J; junction bases not matched to a gene: 18. Participants in the prospective study were aged about 18 to 95 years, lived in 24 United States geographic areas, and enrolled through a virtual design. In the prospective study, participants were assigned to cohorts based on the clinical history participants reported in a screening survey and a study questionnaire. Recovered participants in ImmuneRACE Cohort 3 were defined as having two consecutive negative NP/OP PCR tests, clearance from a healthcare professional, or resolution of symptoms. Each participant in the prospective study had whole blood, serum and a nasopharyngeal or oropharyngeal swab collected by mobile phlebotomists. Over a roughly 2-month period, participants in the prospective study had the option of providing additional blood draws and questionnaires. Blood samples from the prospective study were shipped frozen or at room temperature prior to DNA extraction.

This TCR was recovered from a man between 18 and 29 years old who had recovered from COVID-19. Sequenced material: PBMCs or T cells enriched from blood (not recorded which). Rearrangement joined TRBV7-6 to TRBJ2-5; the central 10 bases match TRBD2. The CDR3 is CASSSNRPSGGHGGETQYF. The nucleotide sequence reads as follows: TGTGCCAGCAGCTCGAATCGGCCTAGCGGGGGCCACGGGGGAGAGACCCAGTACTTC.